The next 7 T cell receptor beta chains were all read from a single sample in a study of OX40 agonist ivuxolimab in advanced cancers. Clones were sequenced by immunoSEQ multiplex PCR, and TCRdb holds only the in-frame ones, with some missing. This sample has approximately 31,000 clones, with over 75% found just once. Source: CD4+ or CD8+ T cells sorted from blood, taken in a trial of the OX40 agonist ivuxolimab. The receptors were gathered from an adult with an advanced solid tumor such as melanoma, head and neck, liver or kidney cancer.

The genes are TRBV5-6 and TRBJ2-7; D tentatively reads TRBD1 or TRBD2 (6 bases each). The CDR3 extends over 16 amino acids. Germline lookup yields CDR1 SGHDT and CDR2 YYEEEE. The V end lost 4 bases, the J end lost 2 bases, and 19 bases lay between the germline ends. The CDR3 nucleotides read TGTGCCAGCAGCACCCCGAGGAGGGGGGAACCCTACGAGCAGTACTTC. Amino acids: CASSTPRRGEPYEQYF. Full variable domain (outside the CDR3, taken from reference TRBV5-6 and TRBJ2-7): DAGVTQSPTHLIKTRGQQVTLRCSPKSGHDTVSWYQQALGQGPQFIFQYYEEEERQRGNFPDRFSGHQFPNYSSELNVNALLLGDSALYLCASSTPRRGEPYEQYFGPGTRLTVT.

The V and J genes are TRBV19 and TRBJ2-7; 7 bases map to TRBD1. CDR1 and CDR2 from the germline V gene are LNHDA and SQIVND (reference sequence). The CDR3 covers 13 residues. The V segment lost 6 bases and the J segment 7 bases; nucleotides outside the gene matches: 9. The CDR3 sequence: CASSMTGPLEQYF. CDR3 nucleotides: TGTGCCAGTAGCATGACAGGGCCACTGGAGCAGTACTTC.

This chain connects TRBV7-6 to TRBJ2-7, with 9 nucleotides matching TRBD2. This CDR3 has 15 amino acids. With 5 bases clipped from V and 4 bases from J, the junction kept 9 bases outside the gene matches. Germline V gene lookup returns CDR1 SGHVS and CDR2 FNYEAQ. The DNA for the CDR3 is TGTGCCAGCAGCCTGGCCGTGCGGGGGGGATACGAGCAGTACTTC. This sequence encodes CASSLAVRGGYEQYF.

The chain has TRBV6-6 and TRBJ1-2; D gene ambiguous. V lost 10 bases to trimming and J lost 8 bases, with 11 bases between them. The CDR3 consists of 10 residues. The germline V gene encodes CDR1 MNHNY and CDR2 SVGAGI (reference sequence). The CDR3 loop is CATHSEGYTF. The CDR3 region has the DNA TGTGCCACCCACAGCGAAGGCTACACCTTC.

This clone was seen a handful of times. The chain is built from TRBV7-9 and TRBJ1-5; D not resolved. With 4 bases removed from V and 10 bases from J, the gap between germline ends came to 14 bases. The CDR3 has 13 residues. Germline V CDR1 and CDR2: SEHNR, FQNEAQ (reference sequence). DNA for the CDR3: TGTGCCAGCAGCTCTTCGATCGCTCATCCCCAGCATTTT. Its protein is CASSSSIAHPQHF.

The rearrangement links TRBV4-3 to TRBJ1-3; D not certain. Trimming left V 4 bases short and J 2 bases short, with 12 bases between. The V gene's germline CDR1 is LGHNA and CDR2 YSLEER. This CDR3 region has 15 residues. In nucleotides, the CDR3 is TGCGCCAGCAGCCCTACCCTGACACCTGGAAACACCATATATTTT. This sequence encodes CASSPTLTPGNTIYF.

The chain has TRBV19 and TRBJ1-5; D gene ambiguous. Germline CDR1 and CDR2: LNHDA and SQIVND (reference sequence). The length of the CDR3 is 14 residues. The V and J ends lost 7 bases and 3 bases respectively, with 13 bases between them. For the CDR3, the DNA is TGTGCCAGTAAGAGCGCCCCCTACAATCAGCCCCAGCATTTT. Translating it yields CASKSAPYNQPQHF.